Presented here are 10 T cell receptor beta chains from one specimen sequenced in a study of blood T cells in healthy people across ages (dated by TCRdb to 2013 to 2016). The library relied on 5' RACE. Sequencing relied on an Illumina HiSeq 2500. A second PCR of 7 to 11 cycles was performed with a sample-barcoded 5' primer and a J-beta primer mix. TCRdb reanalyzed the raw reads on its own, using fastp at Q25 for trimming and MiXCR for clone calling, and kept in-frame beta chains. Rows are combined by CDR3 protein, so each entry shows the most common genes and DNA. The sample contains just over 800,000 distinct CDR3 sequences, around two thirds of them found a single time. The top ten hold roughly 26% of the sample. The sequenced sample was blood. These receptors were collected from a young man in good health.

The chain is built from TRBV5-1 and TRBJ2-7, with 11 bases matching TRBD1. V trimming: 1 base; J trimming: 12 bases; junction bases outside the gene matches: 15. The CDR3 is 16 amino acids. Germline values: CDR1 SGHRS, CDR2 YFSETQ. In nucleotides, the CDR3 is TGCGCCAGCAGCTTGAAGCGGACAGGGGGCGTAGAGACCCGGTACTTC. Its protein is CASSLKRTGGVETRYF.

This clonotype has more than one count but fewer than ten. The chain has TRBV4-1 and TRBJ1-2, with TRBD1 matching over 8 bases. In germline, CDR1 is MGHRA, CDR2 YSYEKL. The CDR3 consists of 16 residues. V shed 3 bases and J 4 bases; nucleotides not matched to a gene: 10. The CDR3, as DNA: TGCGCCAGCAGCCAGACACCGGACAGGGCTGGCTATGGCTACACCTTC. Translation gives CASSQTPDRAGYGYTF.

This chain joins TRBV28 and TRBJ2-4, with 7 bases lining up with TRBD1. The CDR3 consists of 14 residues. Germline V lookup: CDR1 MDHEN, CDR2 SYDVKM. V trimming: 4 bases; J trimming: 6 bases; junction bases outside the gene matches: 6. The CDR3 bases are TGTGCCAGCAGTTCCCCGGGACAGATAAACATTCAGTACTTC. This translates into CASSSPGQINIQYF.

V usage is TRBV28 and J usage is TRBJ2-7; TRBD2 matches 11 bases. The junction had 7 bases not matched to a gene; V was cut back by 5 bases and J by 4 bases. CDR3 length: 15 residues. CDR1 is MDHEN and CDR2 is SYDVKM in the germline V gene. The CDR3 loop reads CASSPVGLAVYEQYF. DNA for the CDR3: TGTGCCAGCAGTCCAGTGGGACTAGCGGTTTACGAGCAGTACTTC.

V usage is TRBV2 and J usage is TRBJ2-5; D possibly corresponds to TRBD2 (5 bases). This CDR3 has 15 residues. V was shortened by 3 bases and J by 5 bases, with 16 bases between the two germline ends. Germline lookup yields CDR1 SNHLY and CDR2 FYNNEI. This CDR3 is CASSEARGVRETQYF. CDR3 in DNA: TGTGCCAGCAGTGAGGCCCGGGGAGTTCGGGAGACCCAGTACTTC.

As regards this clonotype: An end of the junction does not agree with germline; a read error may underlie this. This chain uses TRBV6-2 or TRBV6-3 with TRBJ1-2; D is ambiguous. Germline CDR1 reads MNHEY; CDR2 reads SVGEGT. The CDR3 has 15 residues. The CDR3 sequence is CASSYSWEADYGCTF. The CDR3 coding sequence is TGTGCCAGCAGTTACTCTTGGGAAGCCGACTATGGCTGCACCTTC.

The CDR3 region has the DNA TGCGCCAGCAGCCAATTCTTGTTGTTCCAAGAGACCCAGTACTTC. Its translation is CASSQFLLFQETQYF. This chain joins TRBV4-1 and TRBJ2-5, with D uncertain. Germline lookup yields CDR1 MGHRA and CDR2 YSYEKL. CDR3 length: 15 residues. The germline V and J ends were trimmed by 2 bases and 1 base, with 11 bases remaining between them.

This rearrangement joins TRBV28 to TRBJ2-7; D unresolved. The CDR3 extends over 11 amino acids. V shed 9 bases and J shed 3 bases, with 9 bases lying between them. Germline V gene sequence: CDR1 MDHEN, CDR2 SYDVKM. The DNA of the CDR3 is TGTGCCAGTGCTGGGTACTACGAGCAGTACTTC. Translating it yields CASAGYYEQYF.

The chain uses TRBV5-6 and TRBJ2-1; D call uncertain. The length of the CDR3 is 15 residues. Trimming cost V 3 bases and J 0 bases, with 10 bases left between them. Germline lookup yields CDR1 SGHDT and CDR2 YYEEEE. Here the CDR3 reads CASSYTRSSYNEQFF. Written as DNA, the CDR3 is TGTGCCAGCAGCTACACCAGAAGCTCCTACAATGAGCAGTTCTTC.

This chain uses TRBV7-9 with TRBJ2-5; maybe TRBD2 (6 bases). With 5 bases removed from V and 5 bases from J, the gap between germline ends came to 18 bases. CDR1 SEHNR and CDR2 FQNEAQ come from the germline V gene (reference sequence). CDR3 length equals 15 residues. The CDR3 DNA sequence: TGTGCCAGCAGCCCAGCAGGAGCGAGCGGGGAGACCCAGTACTTC. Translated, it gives CASSPAGASGETQYF.